The clone carrying this TCR beta chain was detected only once. Its antigen remains unidentified. A single record per CDR3 protein comes from TCRdb applying MiXCR to the 5' RACE reads. The sample holds fewer than 450,000 distinct CDR3 sequences; roughly 21% are singletons and the top ten take approximately 12%. The sample is drawn from a study of T-cell memory formation after mild COVID-19. Across the whole study: Largely donor-specific sequence clusters came from two donors.

General study results and limits: Cross-reactive memory apparently joined, as some responding clones appeared in pre-infection memory. Day 15 to 85 contracting clones showed balanced CD4/CD8; later expanders leaned CD4+.

Germline V gene sequence: CDR1 LNHNV, CDR2 YYDKDF (reference sequence). The CDR3 runs 16 residues. Trimming left V 0 bases short and J 0 bases short, with 12 bases between. This chain joins TRBV15 and TRBJ2-7; no reliable D call. The sample comprised PBMCs or a T cell subset sorted from them (not recorded which). The clonotype comes from an adult woman who had mild COVID-19 (a few samples of this study predate the infection). Cell type and time point are not known. Here the CDR3 DNA reads TGTGCCACCAGCAGAGATGGTGTCCGGGCCTCCTACGAGCAGTACTTC. This encodes CATSRDGVRASYEQYF.